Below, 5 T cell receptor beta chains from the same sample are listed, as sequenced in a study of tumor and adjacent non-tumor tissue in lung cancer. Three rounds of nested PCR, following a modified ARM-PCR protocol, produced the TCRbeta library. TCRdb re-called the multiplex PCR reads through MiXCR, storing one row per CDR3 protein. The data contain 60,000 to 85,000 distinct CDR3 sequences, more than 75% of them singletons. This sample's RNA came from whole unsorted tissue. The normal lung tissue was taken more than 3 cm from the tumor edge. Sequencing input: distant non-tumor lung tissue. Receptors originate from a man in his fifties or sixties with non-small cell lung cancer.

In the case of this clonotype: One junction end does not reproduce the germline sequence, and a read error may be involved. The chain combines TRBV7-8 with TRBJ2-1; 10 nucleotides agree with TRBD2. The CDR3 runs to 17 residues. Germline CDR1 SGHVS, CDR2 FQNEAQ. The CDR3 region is CACSLRATSGVYNEKFF. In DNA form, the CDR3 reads TGTGCCTGCAGCTTACGAGCCACTAGCGGGGTCTACAATGAGAAGTTCTTC.

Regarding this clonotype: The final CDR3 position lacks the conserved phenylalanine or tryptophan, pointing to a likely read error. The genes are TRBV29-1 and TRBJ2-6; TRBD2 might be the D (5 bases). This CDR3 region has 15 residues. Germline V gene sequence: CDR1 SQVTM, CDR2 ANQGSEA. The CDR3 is CSVRVSSSRADVLTS. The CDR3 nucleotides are TGCAGCGTGAGGGTTTCTAGTTCGAGGGCCGACGTCCTGACTTCC.

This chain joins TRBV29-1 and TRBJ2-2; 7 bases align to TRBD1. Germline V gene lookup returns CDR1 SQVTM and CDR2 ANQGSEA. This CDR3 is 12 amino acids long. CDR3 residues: CSVTGLTGQLFF. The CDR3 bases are TGCAGTGTGACAGGGCTCACCGGGCAACTGTTTTTT.

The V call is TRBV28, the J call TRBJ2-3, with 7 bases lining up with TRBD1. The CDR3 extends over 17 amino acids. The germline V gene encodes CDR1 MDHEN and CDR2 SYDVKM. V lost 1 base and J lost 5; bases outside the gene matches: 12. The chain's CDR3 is CASSLSGEGGYGDTQYF. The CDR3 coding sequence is TGTGCCAGCAGTTTATCCGGGGAAGGGGGCTACGGAGATACGCAGTATTTT.

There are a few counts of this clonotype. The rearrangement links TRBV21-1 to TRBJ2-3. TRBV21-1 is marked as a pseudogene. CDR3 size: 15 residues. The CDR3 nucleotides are TGTGCCAGCAGCAATTTGCCCACCAGCACAGATACGCAGTATTTT. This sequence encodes CASSNLPTSTDTQYF.